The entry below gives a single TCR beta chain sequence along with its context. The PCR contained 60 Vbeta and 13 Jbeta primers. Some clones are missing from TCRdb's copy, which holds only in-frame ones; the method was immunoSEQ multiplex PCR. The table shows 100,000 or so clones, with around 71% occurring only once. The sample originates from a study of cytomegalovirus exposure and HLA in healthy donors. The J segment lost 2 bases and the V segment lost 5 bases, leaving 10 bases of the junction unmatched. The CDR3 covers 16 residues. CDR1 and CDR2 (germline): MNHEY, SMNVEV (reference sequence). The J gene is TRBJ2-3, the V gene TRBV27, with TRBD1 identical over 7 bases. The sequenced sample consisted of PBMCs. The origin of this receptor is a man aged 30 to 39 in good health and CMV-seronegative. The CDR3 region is CASSPSTGDYTDTQYF. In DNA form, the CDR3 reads TGTGCCAGCAGTCCCTCAACAGGGGATTACACAGATACGCAGTATTTT.